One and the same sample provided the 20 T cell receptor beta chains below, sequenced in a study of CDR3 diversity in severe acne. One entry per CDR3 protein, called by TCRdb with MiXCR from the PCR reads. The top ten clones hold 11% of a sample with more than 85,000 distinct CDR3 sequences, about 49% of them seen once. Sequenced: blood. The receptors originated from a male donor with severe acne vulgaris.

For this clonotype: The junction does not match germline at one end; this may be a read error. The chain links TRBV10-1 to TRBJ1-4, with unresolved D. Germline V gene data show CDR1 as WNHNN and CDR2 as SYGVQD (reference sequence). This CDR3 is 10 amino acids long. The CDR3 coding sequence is TGCGCCATACCCCGGGAAAAACCGTTTTTT. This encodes CAIPREKPFF.

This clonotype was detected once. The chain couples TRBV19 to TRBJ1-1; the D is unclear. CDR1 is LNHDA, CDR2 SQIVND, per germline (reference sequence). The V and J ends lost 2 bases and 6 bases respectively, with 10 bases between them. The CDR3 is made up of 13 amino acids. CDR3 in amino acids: CASSIHKWAEAFF. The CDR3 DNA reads TGTGCCAGTAGTATACACAAATGGGCTGAAGCTTTCTTT.

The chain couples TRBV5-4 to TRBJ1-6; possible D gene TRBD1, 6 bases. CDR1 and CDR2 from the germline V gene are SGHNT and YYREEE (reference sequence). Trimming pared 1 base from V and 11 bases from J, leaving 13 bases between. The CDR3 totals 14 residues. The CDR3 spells CASSLWEGGTPLHF. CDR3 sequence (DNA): TGTGCCAGCAGCTTGTGGGAGGGGGGTACACCCCTCCACTTT.

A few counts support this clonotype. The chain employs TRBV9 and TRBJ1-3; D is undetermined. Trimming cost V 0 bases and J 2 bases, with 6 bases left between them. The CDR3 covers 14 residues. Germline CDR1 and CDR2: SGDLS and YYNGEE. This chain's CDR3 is CASSVERTGNTIYF. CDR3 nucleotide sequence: TGTGCCAGCAGCGTAGAGAGGACTGGAAACACCATATATTTT.

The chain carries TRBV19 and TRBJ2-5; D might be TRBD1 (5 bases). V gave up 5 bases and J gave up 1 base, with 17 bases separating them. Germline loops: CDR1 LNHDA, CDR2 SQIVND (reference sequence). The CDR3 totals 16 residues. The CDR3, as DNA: TGTGCCAGTAGTTCGCAGGGCTCCATAACCCAAGAGACCCAGTACTTC. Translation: CASSSQGSITQETQYF.

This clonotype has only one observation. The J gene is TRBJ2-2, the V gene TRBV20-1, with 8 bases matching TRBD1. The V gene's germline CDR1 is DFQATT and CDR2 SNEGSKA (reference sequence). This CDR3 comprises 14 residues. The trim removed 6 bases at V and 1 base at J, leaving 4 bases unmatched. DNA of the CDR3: TGCAGTGCCCGGACAGGGTTGAACACCGGGGAGCTGTTTTTT. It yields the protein CSARTGLNTGELFF.

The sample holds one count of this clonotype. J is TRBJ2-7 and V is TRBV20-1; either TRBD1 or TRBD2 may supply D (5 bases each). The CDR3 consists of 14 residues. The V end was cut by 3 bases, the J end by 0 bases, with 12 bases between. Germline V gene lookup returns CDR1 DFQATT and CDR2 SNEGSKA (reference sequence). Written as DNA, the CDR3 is TGCAGTGCTAGGCCGGGACGGACCTCCTACGAGCAGTACTTC. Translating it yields CSARPGRTSYEQYF.

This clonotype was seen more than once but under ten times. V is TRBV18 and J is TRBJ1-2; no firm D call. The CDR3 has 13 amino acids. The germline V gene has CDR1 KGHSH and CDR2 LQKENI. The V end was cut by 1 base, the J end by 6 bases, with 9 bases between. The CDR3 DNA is TGTGCCAGCTCACCACAGGGTGCGGATGGCTACACCTTC. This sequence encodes CASSPQGADGYTF.

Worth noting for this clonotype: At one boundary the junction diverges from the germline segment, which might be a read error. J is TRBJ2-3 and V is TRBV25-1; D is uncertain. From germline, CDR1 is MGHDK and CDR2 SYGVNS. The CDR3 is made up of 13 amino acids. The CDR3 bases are TGTGTCAGCAGTGCCAGCTCTTTGGATACGCAGTATTTT. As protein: CVSSASSLDTQYF. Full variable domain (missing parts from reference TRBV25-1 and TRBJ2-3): EADIYQTPRYLVIGTGKKITLECSQTMGHDKMYWYQQDPGMELHLIHYSYGVNSTEKGDLSSESTVSRIRTEHFPLTLESARPSHTSQYLCVSSASSLDTQYFGPGTRLTVL.

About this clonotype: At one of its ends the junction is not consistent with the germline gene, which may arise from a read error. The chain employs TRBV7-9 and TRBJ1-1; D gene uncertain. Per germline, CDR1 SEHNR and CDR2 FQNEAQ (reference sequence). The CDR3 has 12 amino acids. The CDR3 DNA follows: TGTGCCAGCAGCAACGTGAATACTGAAGCTTTCTTT. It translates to CASSNVNTEAFF.

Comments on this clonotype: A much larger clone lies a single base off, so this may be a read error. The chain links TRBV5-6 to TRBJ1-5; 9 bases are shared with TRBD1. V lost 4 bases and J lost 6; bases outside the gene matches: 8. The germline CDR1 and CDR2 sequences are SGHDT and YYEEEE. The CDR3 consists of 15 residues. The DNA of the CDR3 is TGTGCCAGCAGCACCGCAGGACAGGGGATTCAGCCCCAGCATTTT. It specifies CASSTAGQGIQPQHF.

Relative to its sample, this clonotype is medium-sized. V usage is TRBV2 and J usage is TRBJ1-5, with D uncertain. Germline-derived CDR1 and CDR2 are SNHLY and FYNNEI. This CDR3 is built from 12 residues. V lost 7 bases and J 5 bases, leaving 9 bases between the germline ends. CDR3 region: CASKTEHQPQHF. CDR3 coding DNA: TGTGCCAGCAAAACAGAACATCAGCCCCAGCATTTT.

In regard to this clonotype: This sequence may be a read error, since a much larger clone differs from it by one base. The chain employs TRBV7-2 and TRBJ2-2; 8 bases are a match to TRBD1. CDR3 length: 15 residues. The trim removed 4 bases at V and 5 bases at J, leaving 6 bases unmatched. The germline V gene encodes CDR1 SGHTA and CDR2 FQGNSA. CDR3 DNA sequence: TGTGCCAGCAGCTCAAACAGGGGGATAACCGGGGAGCTGTTTTTT. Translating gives CASSSNRGITGELFF.

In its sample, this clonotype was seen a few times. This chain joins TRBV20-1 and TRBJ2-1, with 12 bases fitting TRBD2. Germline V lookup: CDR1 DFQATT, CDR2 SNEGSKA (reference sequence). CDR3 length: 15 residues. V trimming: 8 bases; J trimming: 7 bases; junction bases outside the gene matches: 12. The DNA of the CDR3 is TGCAGTCCGGAGACTAGCGGGAGAGGGGTAAATGAGCAGTTCTTC. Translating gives CSPETSGRGVNEQFF.

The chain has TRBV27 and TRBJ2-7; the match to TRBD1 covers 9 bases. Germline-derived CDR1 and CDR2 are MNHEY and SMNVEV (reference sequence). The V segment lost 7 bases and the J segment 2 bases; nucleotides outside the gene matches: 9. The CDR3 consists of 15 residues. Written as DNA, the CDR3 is TGTGCCAGCATCGGAACCGGGACAGGGACCTACGAGCAGTACTTC. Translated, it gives CASIGTGTGTYEQYF.

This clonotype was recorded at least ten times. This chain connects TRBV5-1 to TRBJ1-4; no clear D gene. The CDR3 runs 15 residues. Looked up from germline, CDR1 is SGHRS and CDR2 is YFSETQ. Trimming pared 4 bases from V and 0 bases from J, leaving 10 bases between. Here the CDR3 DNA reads TGCGCCAGCAGCCTTTCCCGCGCAACTAATGAAAAACTGTTTTTT. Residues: CASSLSRATNEKLFF. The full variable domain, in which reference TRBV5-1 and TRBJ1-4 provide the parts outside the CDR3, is KAGVTQTPRYLIKTRGQQVTLSCSPISGHRSVSWYQQTPGQGLQFLFEYFSETQRNKGNFPGRFSGRQFSNSRSEMNVSTLELGDSALYLCASSLSRATNEKLFFGSGTQLSVL.

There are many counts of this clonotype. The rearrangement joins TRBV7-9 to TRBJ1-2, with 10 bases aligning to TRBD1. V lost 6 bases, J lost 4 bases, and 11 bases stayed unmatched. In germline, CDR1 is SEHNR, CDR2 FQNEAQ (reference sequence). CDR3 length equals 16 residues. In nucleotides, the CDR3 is TGTGCCAGCAGACAGACAGGGGGCTTTGAAGCCTATGGCTACACCTTC. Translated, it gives CASRQTGGFEAYGYTF.

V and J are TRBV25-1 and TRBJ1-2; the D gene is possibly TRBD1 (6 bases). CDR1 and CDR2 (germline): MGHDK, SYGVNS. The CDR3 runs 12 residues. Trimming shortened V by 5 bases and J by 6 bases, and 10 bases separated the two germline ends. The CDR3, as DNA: TGTGCCAGCAGTCGGACAGAACATGGCTACACCTTC. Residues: CASSRTEHGYTF.

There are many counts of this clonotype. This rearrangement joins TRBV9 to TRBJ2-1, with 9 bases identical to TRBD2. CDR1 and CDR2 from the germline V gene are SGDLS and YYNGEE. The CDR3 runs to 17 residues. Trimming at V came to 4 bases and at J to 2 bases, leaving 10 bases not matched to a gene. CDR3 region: CASSQYVSGSTYNEQFF. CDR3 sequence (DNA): TGTGCCAGCAGCCAGTACGTTAGCGGGAGTACCTACAATGAGCAGTTCTTC.

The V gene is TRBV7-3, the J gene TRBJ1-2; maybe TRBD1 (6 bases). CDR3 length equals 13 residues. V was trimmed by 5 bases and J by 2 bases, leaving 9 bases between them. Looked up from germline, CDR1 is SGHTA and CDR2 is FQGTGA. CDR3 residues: CASSADRNYGYTF. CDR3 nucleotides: TGTGCCAGCAGCGCGGACAGAAACTATGGCTACACCTTC.